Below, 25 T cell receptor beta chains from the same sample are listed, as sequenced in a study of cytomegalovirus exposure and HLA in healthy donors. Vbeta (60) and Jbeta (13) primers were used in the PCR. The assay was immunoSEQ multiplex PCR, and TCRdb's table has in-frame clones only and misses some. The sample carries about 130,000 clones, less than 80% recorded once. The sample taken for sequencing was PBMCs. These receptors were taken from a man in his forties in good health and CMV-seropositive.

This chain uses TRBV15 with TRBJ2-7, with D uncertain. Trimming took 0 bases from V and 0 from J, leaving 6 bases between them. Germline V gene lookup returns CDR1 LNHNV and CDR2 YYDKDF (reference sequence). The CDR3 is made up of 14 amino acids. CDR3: CATSRERNSYEQYF. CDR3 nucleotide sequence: TGTGCCACCAGCAGAGAGCGGAACTCCTACGAGCAGTACTTC.

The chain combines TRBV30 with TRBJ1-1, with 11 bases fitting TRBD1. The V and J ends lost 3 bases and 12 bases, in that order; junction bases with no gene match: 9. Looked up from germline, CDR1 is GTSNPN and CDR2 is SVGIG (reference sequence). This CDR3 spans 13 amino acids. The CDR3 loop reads CAWRDRGRSRPFF. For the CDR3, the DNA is TGTGCCTGGAGGGACAGGGGGCGAAGTAGGCCTTTCTTT.

The CDR3 DNA reads as TGTGCCAGCAGCCCAAAGGGACAGGGCGGCGCTGAAGCTTTCTTT. It encodes CASSPKGQGGAEAFF. J is TRBJ1-1 and V is TRBV5-4, with TRBD1 identical over 9 bases. The length of the CDR3 is 15 residues. Trimming cost V 4 bases and J 6 bases; bases outside gene matches: 10. CDR1 is SGHNT, CDR2 YYREEE, per germline (reference sequence).

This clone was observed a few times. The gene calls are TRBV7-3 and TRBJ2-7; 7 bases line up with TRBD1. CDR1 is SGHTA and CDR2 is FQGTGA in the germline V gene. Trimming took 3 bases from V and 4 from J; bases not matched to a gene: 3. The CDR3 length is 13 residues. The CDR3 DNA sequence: TGTGCCAGCAGCTTGACAGGGAATTACGAGCAGTACTTC. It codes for CASSLTGNYEQYF.

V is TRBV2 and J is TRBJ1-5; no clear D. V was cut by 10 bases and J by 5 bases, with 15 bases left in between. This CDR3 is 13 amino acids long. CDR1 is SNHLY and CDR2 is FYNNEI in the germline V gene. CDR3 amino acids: CATQWAQDQPQHF. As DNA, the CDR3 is TGTGCCACACAGTGGGCCCAGGATCAGCCCCAGCATTTT. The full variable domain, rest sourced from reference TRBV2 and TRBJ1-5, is EPEVTQTPSHQVTQMGQEVILRCVPISNHLYFYWYRQILGQKVEFLVSFYNNEISEKSEIFDDQFSVERPDGSNFTLKIRSTKLEDSAMYFCATQWAQDQPQHFGDGTRLSIL.

CDR3 sequence: CASSLGGNTEAFF. Here the CDR3 DNA reads TGTGCCAGCAGCTTAGGCGGCAACACTGAAGCTTTCTTT. This chain uses TRBV11-3 with TRBJ1-1; D gene unclear. Deletions cut 1 base from V and 2 bases from J, with 5 bases between. The CDR3 runs 13 residues. Germline-derived CDR1 and CDR2 are SGHNT and YENEEA.

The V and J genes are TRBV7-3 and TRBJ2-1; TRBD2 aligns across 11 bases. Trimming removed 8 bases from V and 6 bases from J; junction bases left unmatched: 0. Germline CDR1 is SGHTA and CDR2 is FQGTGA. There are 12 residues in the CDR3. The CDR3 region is CASGLAGNEQFF. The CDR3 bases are TGTGCCAGCGGACTAGCGGGCAATGAGCAGTTCTTC.

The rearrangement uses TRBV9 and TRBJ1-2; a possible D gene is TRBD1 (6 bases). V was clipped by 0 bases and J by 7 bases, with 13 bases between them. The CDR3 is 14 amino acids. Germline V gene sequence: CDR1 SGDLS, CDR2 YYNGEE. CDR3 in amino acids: CASSVVGRGGGYTF. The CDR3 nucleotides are TGTGCCAGCAGCGTAGTAGGAAGGGGGGGTGGCTACACCTTC.

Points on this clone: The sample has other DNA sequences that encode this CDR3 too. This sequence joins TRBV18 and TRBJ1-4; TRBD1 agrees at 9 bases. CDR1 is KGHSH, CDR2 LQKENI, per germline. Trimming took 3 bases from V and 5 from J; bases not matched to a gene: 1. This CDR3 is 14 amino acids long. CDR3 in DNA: TGTGCCAGCTCACCTGACAGGGGGAATGAAAAACTGTTTTTT. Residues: CASSPDRGNEKLFF.

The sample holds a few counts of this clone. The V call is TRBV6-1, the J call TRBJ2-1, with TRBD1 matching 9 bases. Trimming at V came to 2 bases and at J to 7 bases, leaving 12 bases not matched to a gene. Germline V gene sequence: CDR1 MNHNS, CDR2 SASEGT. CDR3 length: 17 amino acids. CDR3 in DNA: TGTGCCAGCAGTGAACGAGGTTGGGGACAGGGAGGGAATGAGCAGTTCTTC. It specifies CASSERGWGQGGNEQFF.

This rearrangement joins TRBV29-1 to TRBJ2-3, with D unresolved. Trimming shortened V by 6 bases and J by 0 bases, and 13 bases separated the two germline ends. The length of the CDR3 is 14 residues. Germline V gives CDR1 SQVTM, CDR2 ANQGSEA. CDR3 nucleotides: TGCAGCGTCAAAAAACACTACAGCACAGATACGCAGTATTTT. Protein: CSVKKHYSTDTQYF.

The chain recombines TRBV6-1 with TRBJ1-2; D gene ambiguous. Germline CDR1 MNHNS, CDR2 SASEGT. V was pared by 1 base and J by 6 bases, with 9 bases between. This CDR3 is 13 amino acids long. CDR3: CASSEVGRHGYTF. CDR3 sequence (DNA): TGTGCCAGCAGTGAAGTGGGCAGGCATGGCTACACCTTC.

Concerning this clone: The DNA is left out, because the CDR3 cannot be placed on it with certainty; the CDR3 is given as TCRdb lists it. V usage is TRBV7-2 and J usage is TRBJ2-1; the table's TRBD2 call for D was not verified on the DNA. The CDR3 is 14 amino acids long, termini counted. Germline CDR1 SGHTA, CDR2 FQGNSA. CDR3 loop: CASSLWASGSSKFF.

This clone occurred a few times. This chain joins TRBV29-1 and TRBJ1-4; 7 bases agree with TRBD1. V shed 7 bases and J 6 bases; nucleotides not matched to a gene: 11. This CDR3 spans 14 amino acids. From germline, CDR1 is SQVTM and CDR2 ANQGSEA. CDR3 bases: TGCAGCGGGTTACGGACAGGCCTTGATGAAAAACTGTTTTTT. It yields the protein CSGLRTGLDEKLFF.

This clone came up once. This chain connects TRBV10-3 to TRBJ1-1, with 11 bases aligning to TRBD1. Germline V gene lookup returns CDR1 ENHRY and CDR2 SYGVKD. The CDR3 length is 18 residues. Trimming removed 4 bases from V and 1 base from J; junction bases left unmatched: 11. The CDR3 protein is CAISAPPRDRGENTEAFF. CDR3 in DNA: TGTGCCATCAGTGCCCCCCCGCGGGACAGGGGGGAGAACACTGAAGCTTTCTTT.

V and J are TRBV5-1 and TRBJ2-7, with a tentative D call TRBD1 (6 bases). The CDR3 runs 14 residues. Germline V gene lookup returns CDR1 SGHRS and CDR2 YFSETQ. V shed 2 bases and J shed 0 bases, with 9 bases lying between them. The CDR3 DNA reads TGCGCCAGCAGCTTCGGGACACCCTCCTACGAGCAGTACTTC. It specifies CASSFGTPSYEQYF.

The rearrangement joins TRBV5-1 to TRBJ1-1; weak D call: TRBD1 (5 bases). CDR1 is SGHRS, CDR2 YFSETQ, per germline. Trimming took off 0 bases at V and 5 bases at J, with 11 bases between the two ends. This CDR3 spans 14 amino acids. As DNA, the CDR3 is TGCGCCAGCAGCTTGGGGGCAGGGCGGACTGAAGCTTTCTTT. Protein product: CASSLGAGRTEAFF.

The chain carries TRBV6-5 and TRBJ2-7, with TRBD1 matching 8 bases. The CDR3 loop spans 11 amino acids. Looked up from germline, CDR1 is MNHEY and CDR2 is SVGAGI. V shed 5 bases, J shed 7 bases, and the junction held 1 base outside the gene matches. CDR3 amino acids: CASSRQGEQYF. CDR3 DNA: TGTGCCAGCAGTAGACAGGGGGAGCAGTACTTC.

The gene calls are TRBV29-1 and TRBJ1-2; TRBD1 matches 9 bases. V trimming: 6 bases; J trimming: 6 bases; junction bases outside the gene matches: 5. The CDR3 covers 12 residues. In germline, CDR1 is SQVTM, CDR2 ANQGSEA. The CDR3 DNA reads TGCAGCGTATACGGACAGGGGAATGGCTACACCTTC. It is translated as CSVYGQGNGYTF.

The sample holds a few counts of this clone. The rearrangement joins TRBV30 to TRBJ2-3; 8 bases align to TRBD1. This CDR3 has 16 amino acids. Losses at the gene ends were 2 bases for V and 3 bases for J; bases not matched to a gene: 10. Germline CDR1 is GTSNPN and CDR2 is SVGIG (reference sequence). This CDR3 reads CAWSFLGRGLTDTQYF. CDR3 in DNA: TGTGCCTGGAGTTTCCTGGGCAGGGGGCTAACAGATACGCAGTATTTT.

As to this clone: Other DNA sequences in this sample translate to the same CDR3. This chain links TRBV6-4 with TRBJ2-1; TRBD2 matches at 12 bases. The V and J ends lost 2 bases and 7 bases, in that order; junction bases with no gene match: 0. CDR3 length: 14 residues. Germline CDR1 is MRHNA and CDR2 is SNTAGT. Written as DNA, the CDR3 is TGTGCCAGCAGTGACGGGACTAGCGGGAATGAGCAGTTCTTC. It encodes CASSDGTSGNEQFF.

CDR3 nucleotides: TGTGCCAGCAGCTTAGGGACAGGGGATAACTCGGGCTACACCTTC. The encoded protein is CASSLGTGDNSGYTF. The chain uses TRBV7-8 and TRBJ1-2; 9 bases agree with TRBD1. CDR3 length equals 15 residues. CDR1 is SGHVS, CDR2 FQNEAQ, per germline. With 1 base clipped from V and 8 bases from J, the junction kept 8 bases outside the gene matches.

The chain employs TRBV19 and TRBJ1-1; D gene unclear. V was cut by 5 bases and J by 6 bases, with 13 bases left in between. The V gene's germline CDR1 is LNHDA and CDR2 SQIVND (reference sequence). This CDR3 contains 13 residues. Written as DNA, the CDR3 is TGTGCCAGTAGTGGTGTCAGTGAAGCTGAAGCTTTCTTT. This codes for CASSGVSEAEAFF.

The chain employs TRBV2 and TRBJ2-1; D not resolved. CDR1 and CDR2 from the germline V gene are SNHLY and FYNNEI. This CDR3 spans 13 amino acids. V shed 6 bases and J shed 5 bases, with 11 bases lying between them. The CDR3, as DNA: TGTGCCAGCAGAGCCGACTCAGACAATGAGCAGTTCTTC. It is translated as CASRADSDNEQFF. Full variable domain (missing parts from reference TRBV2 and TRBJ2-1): EPEVTQTPSHQVTQMGQEVILRCVPISNHLYFYWYRQILGQKVEFLVSFYNNEISEKSEIFDDQFSVERPDGSNFTLKIRSTKLEDSAMYFCASRADSDNEQFFGPGTRLTVL.

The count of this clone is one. The CDR3 protein is CASSEWLADYNEQFF. CDR3 bases: TGTGCCAGCAGTGAGTGGCTAGCGGATTACAATGAGCAGTTCTTC. The V gene is TRBV2, the J gene TRBJ2-1, with 7 bases that match TRBD2. The V and J ends lost 3 bases and 4 bases, in that order; junction bases with no gene match: 6. Germline V gene lookup returns CDR1 SNHLY and CDR2 FYNNEI. The CDR3 runs to 15 residues.